Sequencing of this TCR beta chain was carried out in a study of shared clonotypes between healthy human individuals (dated by TCRdb to about 2020). As for the study more broadly: A couple of women and a few men aged 18 to 49 years were included in the cohort. Per donor, leukapheresis produced somewhere between about 0.94 and 9 billion PBMCs. For each donor, CD4 naive and CD4 memory were each given three plates, CD8 naive was given two plates, and CD8 memory was given one plate. To estimate repertoire size and how much clonotypes are shared between individuals, the study performed deep sequencing of blood TCR repertoires from 4 to 6 healthy adults. Libraries were prepared and TCR repertoires were sequenced by different laboratories using diverse techniques, in order to increase sequencing depth and limit assay-specific biases. Results and caveats for the whole study, not just this receptor: When a handful of donors were compared, the shared fraction of clonotypes was 5% to 6.5% for naive CD4, approximately 3.3% for naive CD8, 2.3% for memory CD4, and 0.4% for memory CD8. Even with the large sequencing depth, rarefaction of the sorted-subset datasets indicated that sequencing was incomplete. Sampling was restricted to blood, and TCR repertoires in tissues likely differ from the TCR repertoires found in blood. Naive subsets generally had larger estimated clonotype richness than memory subsets. Based on pairwise subsampling, the degree of clonotype sharing among donors was expected to be affected by sequencing depth. Higher generation probabilities were observed for clonotypes shared by all four sorted-subset donors than for non-shared clonotypes. Because the study included a small number of donors, the genetic and exposure-history diversity represented was limited.

CDR1 and CDR2 are read off the germline V gene (reference sequence) as DFQATT and SNEGSKA. From the cysteine up to the phenylalanine, the CDR3 has a length of 11 residues. CDR3 DNA only is kept here, 33 bases in frame from base 1. V is shortened by 6 bases, J by 1 base, and the region joining them spans 6 bases. A few counts support this clone. Its recognized antigen is unknown. Base qualities are missing; no much larger clone stands one base away. The sample carries other DNA sequences with the same CDR3. The donors were healthy, HIV-negative adults with no recently reported acute infections or vaccinations. Only Caucasian adults living in Nashville, Tennessee, USA were represented among the donors. CD4+ T cells were enriched by magnetic negative selection; naive cells were then positively selected on CD45RA, and the negative fraction formed the memory subset. Blood was collected by leukapheresis, and PBMCs were isolated by Ficoll-Histopaque density gradient centrifugation and then cryopreserved in liquid nitrogen vapor phase. Analytical flow cytometry was used to check the purity and quantity of each magnetically sorted T cell population. From each sorted fraction, genomic DNA was isolated and quantified by UV absorbance on a Nanodrop 2000c.

Using the deep immunoSEQ assay, TCR CDR3 regions were amplified from genomic DNA by multiplex PCR. Genomic DNA extracted from each cell subset was distributed evenly over all wells of several immunoSEQ 96-well plates, and each plate served as one replicate. Each replicate PCR for sorted subsets received about 220 ng genomic DNA, equal to some 32,000 T cell genomes. Purified libraries were measured with a Qubit 3.0 fluorometer, size-checked on a Bioanalyzer 2100, and measured again with the KAPA Library Quantification kit. Each immunoSEQ 96-well plate was sequenced on its own single-read 150-cycle Illumina NextSeq 550 flow cell. Under the source paper's analysis protocol: Because the immunoSEQ output held only junctional sequences and lacked quality scores, the filtering could not match the filtering applied to full-length reads. Sequences were annotated with PyIR, a Python wrapper for IgBLAST v1.9, using IMGT germline references to assign V/J genes and CDR3. Reads with weak V/J assignments (E-value above 1e-6), missing CDR3, stop codons, out-of-frame junctions, or ambiguous translated residues were removed. V3J clonotypes were defined as sequences sharing an identical inferred V gene, J gene, and CDR3 amino acid sequence. The percentage overlap between two repertoires was calculated by dividing the number of shared unique clonotypes by the size of the smaller repertoire. Repertoire richness was assessed with RTK rarefaction, the Chao1 estimator, and Recon v2.1 estimates of unobserved clonotypes. For all TCRbeta clonotypes obtained by the gDNA method from a few donors, generation probabilities were computed with OLGA. Sourced from immuneACCESS, this table was stored by TCRdb with only in-frame sequences that have V and J called. A share of the clones is absent; for the studies checked, an unresolved V gene accounts for under half, and the remainder has no known explanation. The D gene and trimming were derived from the DNA, and the V and J assignments and clone size from that table. Recorded for this sample are roughly 1,000,000 clones; about four fifths of them occurred a single time. Jointly, the top ten make up roughly 0.65% of the sample.

Rearrangement joined TRBV20-1 to TRBJ1-1, with no reliable assignment of the D segment. Sequenced material: memory CD4+ T cells from PBMCs. The cell subset or site label of this sample denotes: CD45RA-negative fraction. This receptor was identified in a man aged 18-30 years in good health. Some clones in this sample may be carry-over from other donors' samples. CDR3 protein: CSAPENTEAFF. The nucleotides read TGCAGTGCCCCGGAGAACACTGAAGCTTTCTTT.